The following is a T cell receptor beta chain sequence with its context. The target antigen is unknown. The PCR made use of 60 Vbeta and 13 Jbeta primers. The data were produced by immunoSEQ multiplex PCR, yet TCRdb's version contains in-frame clones alone and is incomplete. The sample has about 110,000 clones; about four fifths are singletons. The CDR3 contains 15 residues. Germline V gene data show CDR1 as MNHEY and CDR2 as SMNVEV (reference sequence). Germline trimming cut 5 bases from V and 3 bases from J; bases unmatched to any gene: 8. These data are taken from a study of cytomegalovirus exposure and HLA in healthy donors. Findings of the study overall: With high specificity and sensitivity, the classifier reportedly diagnosed cytomegalovirus status. Researchers counted 180 or so TCR beta chains as cytomegalovirus-associated.

There were likely unrecorded immune exposures, though donors were nominally healthy when sampled. Sequencing used PBMCs. This TCR was recovered from a woman aged 18 to 35 in good health and CMV-seropositive. The rearrangement uses TRBV27 and TRBJ1-1; TRBD1 matches 8 bases. CDR3 nucleotides: TGTGCCAGCAGTCTACGACAGGGGTGGGACACTGAAGCTTTCTTT. This sequence encodes CASSLRQGWDTEAFF.